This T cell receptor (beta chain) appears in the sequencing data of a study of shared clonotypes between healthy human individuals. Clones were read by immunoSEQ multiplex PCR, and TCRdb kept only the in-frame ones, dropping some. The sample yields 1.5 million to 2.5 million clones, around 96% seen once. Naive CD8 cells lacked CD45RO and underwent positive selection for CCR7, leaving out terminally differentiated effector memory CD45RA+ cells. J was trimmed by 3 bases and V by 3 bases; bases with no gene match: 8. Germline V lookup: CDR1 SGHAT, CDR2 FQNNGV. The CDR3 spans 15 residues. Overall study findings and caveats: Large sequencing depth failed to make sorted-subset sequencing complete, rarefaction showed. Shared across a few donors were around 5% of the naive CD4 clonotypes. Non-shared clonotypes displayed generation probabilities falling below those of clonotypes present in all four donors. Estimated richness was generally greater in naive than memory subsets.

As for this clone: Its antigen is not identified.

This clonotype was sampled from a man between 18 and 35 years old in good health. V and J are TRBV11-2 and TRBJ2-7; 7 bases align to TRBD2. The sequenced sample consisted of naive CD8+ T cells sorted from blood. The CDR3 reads CASSFGGSISYEQYF. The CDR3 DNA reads TGTGCCAGCAGCTTCGGCGGGAGTATTAGCTACGAGCAGTACTTC.